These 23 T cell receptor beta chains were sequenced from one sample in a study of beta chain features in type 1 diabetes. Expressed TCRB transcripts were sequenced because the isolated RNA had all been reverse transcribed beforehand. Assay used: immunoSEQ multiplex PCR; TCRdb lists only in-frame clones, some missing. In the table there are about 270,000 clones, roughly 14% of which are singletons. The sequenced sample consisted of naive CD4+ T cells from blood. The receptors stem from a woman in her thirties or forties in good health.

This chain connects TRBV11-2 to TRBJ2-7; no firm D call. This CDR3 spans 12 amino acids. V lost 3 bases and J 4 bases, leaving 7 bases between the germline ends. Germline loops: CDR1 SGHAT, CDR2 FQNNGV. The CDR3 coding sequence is TGTGCCAGCAGCTTGGCCACATACGAGCAGTACTTC. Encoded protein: CASSLATYEQYF.

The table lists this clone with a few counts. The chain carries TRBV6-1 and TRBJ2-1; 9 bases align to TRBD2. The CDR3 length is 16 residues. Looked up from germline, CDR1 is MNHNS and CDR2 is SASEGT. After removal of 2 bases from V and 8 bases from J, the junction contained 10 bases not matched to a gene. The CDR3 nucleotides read TGTGCCAGCAGTGAATTTCTAGCGGGGAGAGTCGATGAGCAGTTCTTC. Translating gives CASSEFLAGRVDEQFF.

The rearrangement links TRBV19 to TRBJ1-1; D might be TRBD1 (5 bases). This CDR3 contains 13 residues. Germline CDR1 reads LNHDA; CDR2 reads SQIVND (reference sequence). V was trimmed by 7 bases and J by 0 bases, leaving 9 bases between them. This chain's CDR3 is CASIDSMNTEAFF. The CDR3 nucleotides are TGTGCCAGTATTGACAGCATGAACACTGAAGCTTTCTTT.

CDR3 sequence: CASKQGAAYEQYF. CDR3 nucleotides: TGTGCCAGTAAACAGGGGGCGGCCTACGAGCAGTACTTC. V is TRBV19 and J is TRBJ2-7, with 9 bases fitting TRBD1. CDR1 and CDR2 (germline): LNHDA, SQIVND (reference sequence). V trimming: 7 bases; J trimming: 2 bases; junction bases outside the gene matches: 3. The CDR3 loop spans 13 amino acids.

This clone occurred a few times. The CDR3 sequence is CASSPQAGTGMYGYTF. The CDR3 bases are TGTGCCAGCAGTCCCCAAGCCGGGACAGGAATGTATGGCTACACCTTC. The chain recombines TRBV27 with TRBJ1-2; 8 bases are a match to TRBD1. There are 16 residues in the CDR3. J was trimmed by 5 bases and V by 5 bases; bases with no gene match: 13. Germline V lookup: CDR1 MNHEY, CDR2 SMNVEV (reference sequence).

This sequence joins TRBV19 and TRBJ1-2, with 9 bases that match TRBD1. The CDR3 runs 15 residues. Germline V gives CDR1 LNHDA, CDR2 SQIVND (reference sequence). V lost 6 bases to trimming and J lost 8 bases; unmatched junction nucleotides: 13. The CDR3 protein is CASRTGQGEMEGYTF. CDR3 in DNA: TGTGCCAGTAGAACGGGACAGGGTGAGATGGAGGGCTACACCTTC.

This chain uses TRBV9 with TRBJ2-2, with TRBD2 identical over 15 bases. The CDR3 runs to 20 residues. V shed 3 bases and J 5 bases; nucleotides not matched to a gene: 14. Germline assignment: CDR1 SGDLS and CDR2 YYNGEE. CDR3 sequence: CASSGPFGTSGGKGTGELFF. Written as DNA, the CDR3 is TGTGCCAGCAGCGGCCCTTTCGGGACTAGCGGGGGGAAGGGGACCGGGGAGCTGTTTTTT. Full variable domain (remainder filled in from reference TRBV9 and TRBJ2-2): DSGVTQTPKHLITATGQRVTLRCSPRSGDLSVYWYQQSLDQGLQFLIQYYNGEERAKGNILERFSAQQFPDLHSELNLSSLELGDSALYFCASSGPFGTSGGKGTGELFFGEGSRLTVL.

The CDR3 protein is CASSPRGDSQETQYF. The DNA of the CDR3 is TGCGCCAGCAGCCCCCGGGGGGACTCCCAAGAGACCCAGTACTTC. The chain combines TRBV5-1 with TRBJ2-5; the match to TRBD2 covers 7 bases. In germline, CDR1 is SGHRS, CDR2 YFSETQ. The CDR3 is 15 amino acids. J lost 1 base, V lost 4 bases, and 7 bases had no gene match.

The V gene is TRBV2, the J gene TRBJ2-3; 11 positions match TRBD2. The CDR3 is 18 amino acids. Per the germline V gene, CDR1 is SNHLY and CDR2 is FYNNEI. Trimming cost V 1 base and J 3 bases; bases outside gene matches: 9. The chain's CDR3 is CASSEEGASGGITDTQYF. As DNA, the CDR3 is TGTGCCAGCAGTGAAGAAGGAGCTAGCGGGGGGATAACAGATACGCAGTATTTT.

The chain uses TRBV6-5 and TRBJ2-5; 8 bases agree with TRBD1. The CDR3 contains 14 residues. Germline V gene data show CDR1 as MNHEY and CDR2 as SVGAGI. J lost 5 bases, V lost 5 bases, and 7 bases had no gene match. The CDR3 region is CASSARTGSETQYF. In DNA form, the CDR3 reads TGTGCCAGCAGTGCCCGGACAGGGTCGGAGACCCAGTACTTC.

In nucleotides, the CDR3 is TGTGCCAGCAGCCACGGACAGGCTGAAGCTTTCTTT. Its protein product is CASSHGQAEAFF. The J gene is TRBJ1-1, the V gene TRBV7-2, with 7 nucleotides matching TRBD1. The CDR3 contains 12 residues. The germline V gene has CDR1 SGHTA and CDR2 FQGNSA. J lost 6 bases, V lost 5 bases, and 3 bases had no gene match.

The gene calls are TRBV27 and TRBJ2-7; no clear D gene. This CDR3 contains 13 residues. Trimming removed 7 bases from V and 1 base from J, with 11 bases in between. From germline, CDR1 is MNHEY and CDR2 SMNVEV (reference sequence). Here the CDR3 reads CASTSPLSYEQYF. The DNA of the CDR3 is TGTGCCAGCACCTCCCCTCTTTCCTACGAGCAGTACTTC.

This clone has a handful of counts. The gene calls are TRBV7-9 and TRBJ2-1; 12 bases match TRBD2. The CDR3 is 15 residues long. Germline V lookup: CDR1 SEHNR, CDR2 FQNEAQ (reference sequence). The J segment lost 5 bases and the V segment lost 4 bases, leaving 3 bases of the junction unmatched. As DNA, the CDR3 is TGTGCCAGCAGCTCCGGACTAGCGGGGCACAATGAGCAGTTCTTC. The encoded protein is CASSSGLAGHNEQFF.

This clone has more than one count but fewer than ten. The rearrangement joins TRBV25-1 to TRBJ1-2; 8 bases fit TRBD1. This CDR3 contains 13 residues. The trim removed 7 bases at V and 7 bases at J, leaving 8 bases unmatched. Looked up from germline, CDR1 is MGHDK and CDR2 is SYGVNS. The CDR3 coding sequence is TGTGCCAGCAAAGGACAGGGTGTGATTGGCTACACCTTC. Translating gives CASKGQGVIGYTF.

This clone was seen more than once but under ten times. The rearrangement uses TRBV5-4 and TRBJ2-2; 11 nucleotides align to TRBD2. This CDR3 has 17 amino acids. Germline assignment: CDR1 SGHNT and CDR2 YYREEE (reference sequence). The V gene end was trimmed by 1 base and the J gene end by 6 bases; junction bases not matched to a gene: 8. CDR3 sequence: CASSLMGLAGGAGELFF. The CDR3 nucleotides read TGTGCCAGCAGCTTGATGGGGCTAGCGGGGGGAGCCGGGGAGCTGTTTTTT.

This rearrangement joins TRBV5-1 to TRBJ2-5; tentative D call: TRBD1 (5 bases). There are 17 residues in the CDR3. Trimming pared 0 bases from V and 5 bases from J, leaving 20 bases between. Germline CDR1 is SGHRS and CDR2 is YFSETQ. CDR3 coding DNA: TGCGCCAGCAGCTTGGGACAGCGACCTCGCTTAGGGGAGACCCAGTACTTC. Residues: CASSLGQRPRLGETQYF. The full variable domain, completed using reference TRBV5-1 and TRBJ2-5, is KAGVTQTPRYLIKTRGQQVTLSCSPISGHRSVSWYQQTPGQGLQFLFEYFSETQRNKGNFPGRFSGRQFSNSRSEMNVSTLELGDSALYLCASSLGQRPRLGETQYFGPGTRLLVL.

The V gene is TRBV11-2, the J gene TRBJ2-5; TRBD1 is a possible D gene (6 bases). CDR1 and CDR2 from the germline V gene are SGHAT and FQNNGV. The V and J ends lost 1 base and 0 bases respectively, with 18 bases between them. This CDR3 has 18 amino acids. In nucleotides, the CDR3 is TGTGCCAGCAGCTTAGTGAGGATGGGGGCCCGGTACCAAGAGACCCAGTACTTC. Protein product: CASSLVRMGARYQETQYF. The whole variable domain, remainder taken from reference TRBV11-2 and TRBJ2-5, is EAGVAQSPRYKIIEKRQSVAFWCNPISGHATLYWYQQILGQGPKLLIQFQNNGVVDDSQLPKDRFSAERLKGVDSTLKIQPAKLEDSAVYLCASSLVRMGARYQETQYFGPGTRLLVL.

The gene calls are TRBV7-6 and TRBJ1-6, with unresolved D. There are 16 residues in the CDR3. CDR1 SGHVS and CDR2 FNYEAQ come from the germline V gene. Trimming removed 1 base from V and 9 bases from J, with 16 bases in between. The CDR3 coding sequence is TGTGCCAGCAGCTTAGGGGTCGGGGAAGGCAGTTCACCCCTCCACTTT. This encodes CASSLGVGEGSSPLHF.

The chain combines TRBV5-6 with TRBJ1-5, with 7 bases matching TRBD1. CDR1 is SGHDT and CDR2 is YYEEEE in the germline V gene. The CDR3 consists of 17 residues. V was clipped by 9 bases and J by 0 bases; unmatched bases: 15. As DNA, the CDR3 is TGTGCCAATTCTAACGGGACCGACAGGGCTAGCAATCAGCCCCAGCATTTT. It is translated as CANSNGTDRASNQPQHF.

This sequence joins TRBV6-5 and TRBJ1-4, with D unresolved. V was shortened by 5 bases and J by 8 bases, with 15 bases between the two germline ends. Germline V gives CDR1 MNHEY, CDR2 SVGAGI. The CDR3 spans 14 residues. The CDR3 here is CASSRPRVNEKLFF. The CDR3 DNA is TGTGCCAGCAGTCGTCCCCGGGTGAACGAAAAACTGTTTTTT.

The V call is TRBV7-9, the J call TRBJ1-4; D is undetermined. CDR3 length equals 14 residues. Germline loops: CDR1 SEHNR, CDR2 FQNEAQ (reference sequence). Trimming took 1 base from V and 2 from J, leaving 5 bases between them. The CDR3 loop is CASSLGQTNEKLFF. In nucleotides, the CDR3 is TGTGCCAGCAGCTTAGGGCAGACTAATGAAAAACTGTTTTTT.

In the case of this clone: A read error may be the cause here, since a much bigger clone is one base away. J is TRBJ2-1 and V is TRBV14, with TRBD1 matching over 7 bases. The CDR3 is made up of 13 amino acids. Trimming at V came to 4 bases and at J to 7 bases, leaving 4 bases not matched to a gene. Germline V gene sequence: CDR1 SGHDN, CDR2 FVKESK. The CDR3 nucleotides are TGTGCCAGCAGCCCGGGACAGAGAAATGAGCAGTTCTTC. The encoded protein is CASSPGQRNEQFF.

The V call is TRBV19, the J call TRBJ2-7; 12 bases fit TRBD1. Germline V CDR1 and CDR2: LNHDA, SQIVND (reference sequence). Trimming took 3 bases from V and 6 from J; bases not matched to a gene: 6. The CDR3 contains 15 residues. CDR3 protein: CASSMRRDRGLEQYF. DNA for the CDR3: TGTGCCAGTAGTATGCGCCGGGACAGGGGGCTCGAGCAGTACTTC.